This T cell receptor beta chain is drawn from a study of cytomegalovirus exposure and HLA in healthy donors. Germline loops: CDR1 MNHNY, CDR2 SVGAGI (reference sequence). V lost 2 bases to trimming and J lost 6 bases, with 17 bases between them. The CDR3 length is 16 residues. This clone was counted only a few times. The PCR was carried out with 60 Vbeta primers and 13 Jbeta primers. Produced via immunoSEQ multiplex PCR; TCRdb's table is partial and in-frame only. This table has roughly 180,000 clones, roughly 80% appearing once. Specimen: PBMCs. The clonotype originates from a girl aged 5-17 years in good health and CMV-seropositive. This sequence joins TRBV6-6 and TRBJ1-5; a possible D gene is TRBD1 (5 bases). The CDR3 here is CASSYSPGVRSQPQHF. The CDR3 nucleotides are TGTGCCAGCAGTTACAGTCCGGGGGTGAGGAGTCAGCCCCAGCATTTT.